This is a list of T cell receptor beta chains from one sample in a study of T-cell reconstitution after alpha-beta-depleted transplantation in children. TCRdb analysed the PCR reads with MiXCR anew, one entry per CDR3 protein. The sample has about 17,000 distinct CDR3 sequences, around 5% seen once. The specimen was PBMCs, collected before TCRalphabeta/CD19-depleted stem cell transplant. All receptors come from a boy aged 5-17 years with acute lymphoblastic leukemia, due to receive a stem cell transplant. CDR3s include the opening cysteine and the closing phenylalanine or tryptophan. Each record gives: J gene, clone size, CDR3 length, D gene, V gene, CDR3 DNA, CDR3 protein. A D gene is named only where the DNA matches it firmly. The listing skips clone size in some rows; elsewhere it reads once, few, many or a size class.

TRBJ1-2,many,13,.,TRBV7-2,TGTGCCAGCAGCTTACGGGGGATGGGCGGCTACACCTTC,CASSLRGMGGYTF
TRBJ2-7,many,17,.,TRBV4-1,TGCGCCAGCAGCCACTCCACGGGGGACGGCGCAACCTACGAGCAGTACTTC,CASSHSTGDGATYEQYF
TRBJ2-7,many,16,TRBD2,TRBV2,TGTGCCAGCAGTGAAACCTTAGTGGGGGGGTCGTCCGAGCAGTACTTC,CASSETLVGGSSEQYF
TRBJ1-5,many,17,TRBD1,TRBV3-1,TGTGCCAGCAGCCAAGAGGAGCGACAGGGGGCCTCTCAGCCCCAGCATTTT,CASSQEERQGASQPQHF
TRBJ2-5,.,17,.,TRBV3-1,TGTGCCTCCTGCCAAGAATGGGATGGGGGGGGCAGGGAGACCCAGTACTTC,CASCQEWDGGGRETQYF
TRBJ1-4,many,15,TRBD1,TRBV7-9,TGTGCCAGCAGCGGTCGACAGGGCGCTAATGAAAAACTGTTTTTT,CASSGRQGANEKLFF
TRBJ1-1,many,11,.,TRBV28,TGTGCCAGCAGTTTCGGGACTGAAGCTTTCTTT,CASSFGTEAFF
TRBJ2-7,many,14,TRBD1,TRBV6-2/TRBV6-3,TGTGCCAGCACCCTACCGGGACAGATCTACGAGCAGTACTTC,CASTLPGQIYEQYF
TRBJ1-2,many,16,TRBD1,TRBV12-3/TRBV12-4,TGTGCCAGCAGTCTTCCGCCGGGACAGGGGTTTCGGGGCTACACCTTC,CASSLPPGQGFRGYTF
TRBJ1-5,many,13,TRBD1,TRBV10-2,TGCGCCAGCAGTCGGGACAGGGATCAGCCCCAGCATTTT,CASSRDRDQPQHF
TRBJ1-1,many,16,.,TRBV20-1,TGCAGTGCTAGAGTCCGGGACAACTATTGGAACACTGAAGCTTTCTTT,CSARVRDNYWNTEAFF
TRBJ1-3,many,18,.,TRBV12-3/TRBV12-4,TGTGCCAGCACCCAGAAGGAGTTGGGCAGAGACTCTGGAAACACCATATATTTT,CASTQKELGRDSGNTIYF
TRBJ2-1,medium-sized,16,TRBD2,TRBV4-3,TGCGCCAGCAGCCAAGCCGGGCTAGCGGGGTACAATGAGCAGTTCTTC,CASSQAGLAGYNEQFF
TRBJ2-3,many,18,TRBD1,TRBV14,TGTGCCAGCAGCCAACGGACAGGGGCCTCTTTTAGCCTTGATACGCAGTATTTT,CASSQRTGASFSLDTQYF
TRBJ1-2,many,14,.,TRBV7-8,TGTGCCAGCAGTTCTAGGATGGGTCACTATGGCTACACCTTC,CASSSRMGHYGYTF
TRBJ2-1,medium-sized,15,.,TRBV28,TGTGCCAGCAGTTTATGGGGCGCGGCTAACAATGAGCAGTTCTTC,CASSLWGAANNEQFF